This passage covers 10 T cell receptor beta chains from one sample sequenced in a study of shared clonotypes between healthy human individuals. TCRdb's table, derived via immunoSEQ multiplex PCR, lists solely in-frame clones and lacks some. This table holds 550,000 to 800,000 clones, 80% to 95% found once. Sequenced sample: memory CD8+ T cells from PBMCs. The subset here: CD45RO+ cells pooled with CCR7-negative TemRA cells. These receptors came from a young man in good health. Some clones in this sample may be carry-over from other donors' samples.

This clone was seen once. This chain uses TRBV6-5 with TRBJ1-5, with no clear D. The CDR3 spans 15 residues. Germline V gives CDR1 MNHEY, CDR2 SVGAGI. Trimming left V 5 bases short and J 2 bases short, with 13 bases between. The CDR3 sequence: CASSLSNGGNQPQHF. CDR3 bases: TGTGCCAGCAGTCTTTCGAATGGGGGCAATCAGCCCCAGCATTTT.

The chain is built from TRBV7-9 and TRBJ1-1, with D maybe TRBD1 (6 bases). This CDR3 has 13 amino acids. The germline V and J ends were trimmed by 3 bases and 5 bases, with 10 bases remaining between them. Germline loops: CDR1 SEHNR, CDR2 FQNEAQ (reference sequence). The CDR3 bases are TGTGCCAGCAGCTTTGGGGGCTTAACTGAAGCTTTCTTT. Translation: CASSFGGLTEAFF.

V is TRBV11-2 and J is TRBJ2-1; no clear D. Germline-derived CDR1 and CDR2 are SGHAT and FQNNGV. Trimming left V 1 base short and J 0 bases short, with 13 bases between. The CDR3 is 17 amino acids. In DNA, the CDR3 is TGTGCCAGCAGCTTAGGAATGCGCCGGAGCTCCTACAATGAGCAGTTCTTC. This gives the protein CASSLGMRRSSYNEQFF.

The V and J genes are TRBV11-2 and TRBJ2-7; 8 bases are a match to TRBD2. Per the germline V gene, CDR1 is SGHAT and CDR2 is FQNNGV. This CDR3 is 14 amino acids long. The junction had 4 bases not matched to a gene; V was cut back by 5 bases and J by 1 base. DNA of the CDR3: TGTGCCAGCAGCCAGGGACTAGTATCCTACGAGCAGTACTTC. This sequence encodes CASSQGLVSYEQYF.

The J gene is TRBJ2-2, the V gene TRBV9, with TRBD1 as a possible D gene (5 bases). Between the trimmed V and J ends, which lost 3 bases and 0 bases, there was a span of 12 bases. Germline CDR1 reads SGDLS; CDR2 reads YYNGEE. The CDR3 has 16 residues. The CDR3 DNA is TGTGCCAGCAGCGAATGGCGACAGCCGAACACCGGGGAGCTGTTTTTT. Amino acid sequence: CASSEWRQPNTGELFF. The full variable domain, with the rest looked up from reference TRBV9 and TRBJ2-2, is DSGVTQTPKHLITATGQRVTLRCSPRSGDLSVYWYQQSLDQGLQFLIQYYNGEERAKGNILERFSAQQFPDLHSELNLSSLELGDSALYFCASSEWRQPNTGELFFGEGSRLTVL.

This clone was found a few times. This chain links TRBV14 with TRBJ1-1, with D possibly matching TRBD1 (5 bases). Trimming stripped 0 bases from V and 3 bases from J, with 8 bases between. Germline V gives CDR1 SGHDN, CDR2 FVKESK. The CDR3 length is 14 residues. In DNA form, the CDR3 reads TGTGCCAGCAGCCAAGATCGGGGGGACACTGAAGCTTTCTTT. It yields the protein CASSQDRGDTEAFF.

J is TRBJ2-3 and V is TRBV27; TRBD2 might be the D (6 bases). Germline assignment: CDR1 MNHEY and CDR2 SMNVEV (reference sequence). Trimming took off 2 bases at V and 3 bases at J, with 12 bases between the two ends. The CDR3 sequence is 15 residues long. The CDR3 nucleotides read TGTGCCAGCAGTTTAATGGGAGGCGGAACAGATACGCAGTATTTT. Protein sequence: CASSLMGGGTDTQYF.

This chain joins TRBV4-1 and TRBJ1-1; 8 positions match TRBD1. Per the germline V gene, CDR1 is MGHRA and CDR2 is YSYEKL. The CDR3 runs to 18 residues. The V gene end was trimmed by 4 bases and the J gene end by 0 bases; junction bases not matched to a gene: 13. The DNA of the CDR3 is TGCGCCAGCAGCCCTCGCCGGGATTCAGGGGGCTTGAACACTGAAGCTTTCTTT. Its protein product is CASSPRRDSGGLNTEAFF.

The rearrangement links TRBV30 to TRBJ1-1, with 7 bases aligning to TRBD1. V shed 3 bases, J shed 3 bases, and the junction held 7 bases outside the gene matches. The CDR3 length is 14 residues. Germline CDR1 and CDR2: GTSNPN and SVGIG (reference sequence). CDR3 protein: CAWSAGGLDTEAFF. The CDR3 nucleotides are TGTGCCTGGAGCGCAGGGGGATTGGACACTGAAGCTTTCTTT.

The chain has TRBV4-1 and TRBJ2-5; tentatively, D is TRBD1 (5 bases). There are 15 residues in the CDR3. From germline, CDR1 is MGHRA and CDR2 YSYEKL. The V end was cut by 2 bases, the J end by 2 bases, with 12 bases between. For the CDR3, the DNA is TGCGCCAGCAGCCAATCCGAGCACAGGCAAGAGACCCAGTACTTC. Translating gives CASSQSEHRQETQYF.